The 6 T cell receptor beta chains in this list originate from one sample, sequenced in a study of regulatory T cells in long-lasting Graves disease. Time point defined: newly diagnosed GD, antithyroid drugs for less than 3 months. Researchers made the TCR library from RNA that was extracted from PBMCs. Relying on iRepertoire HTBI primers and Arm-PCR of CDR3 regions, the team built TCR beta libraries. Via MiXCR, TCRdb re-called the multiplex PCR reads, giving one row per CDR3 protein. Of approximately 460,000 distinct CDR3 sequences in the sample, approximately 16% were seen once. The sample was also linked to a second study, of T cells in Graves' hyperthyroidism and ophthalmopathy.

The sequences come from peripheral blood mononuclear cells (PBMCs), collected at new diagnosis, from a patient treated with antithyroid drugs. Receptors were obtained from a woman under 40 with Graves disease.

The chain joins TRBV20-1 to TRBJ1-4; tentative D call: TRBD1 (6 bases). Trimming cost V 4 bases and J 8 bases, with 23 bases left between them. Germline V gene lookup returns CDR1 DFQATT and CDR2 SNEGSKA (reference sequence). CDR3 size: 16 residues. DNA for the CDR3: TGCAGTGCTACCACCCTGGGAGGAGGGGGACGAGAAAAACTGTTTTTT. Encoded protein: CSATTLGGGGREKLFF.

The V gene is TRBV11-2, the J gene TRBJ1-1, with D unclear. V was clipped by 4 bases and J by 3 bases, with 9 bases between them. Germline V gene lookup returns CDR1 SGHAT and CDR2 FQNNGV. The length of the CDR3 is 13 residues. The CDR3 reads CASSSAGDTEAFF. As DNA, the CDR3 is TGTGCCAGCAGCTCAGCGGGCGACACTGAAGCTTTCTTT.

This clonotype was observed at least ten times. V and J are TRBV5-6 and TRBJ2-7, with 13 bases identical to TRBD2. The length of the CDR3 is 16 residues. After removal of 1 base from V and 4 bases from J, the junction contained 5 bases not matched to a gene. The V gene's germline CDR1 is SGHDT and CDR2 YYEEEE. CDR3 nucleotides: TGTGCCAGCAGCTTGCGGACTAGCGGGAGAAGGTACGAGCAGTACTTC. It yields the protein CASSLRTSGRRYEQYF. Supplemented by reference TRBV5-6 and TRBJ2-7, the full variable domain reads DAGVTQSPTHLIKTRGQQVTLRCSPKSGHDTVSWYQQALGQGPQFIFQYYEEEERQRGNFPDRFSGHQFPNYSSELNVNALLLGDSALYLCASSLRTSGRRYEQYFGPGTRLTVT.

This clonotype showed up many times. The chain carries TRBV7-9 and TRBJ2-5; D could derive from TRBD1 or TRBD2 (5 bases each). The CDR3 consists of 16 residues. CDR1 and CDR2 (germline): SEHNR, FQNEAQ (reference sequence). V was cut by 6 bases and J by 1 base, with 18 bases left in between. CDR3 sequence reads: CASSPKGEGVQETQYF. The DNA of the CDR3 is TGTGCCAGCAGTCCTAAGGGAGAAGGGGTCCAAGAGACCCAGTACTTC.

This clonotype was counted ten times or more. The CDR3 sequence is CASSPIERENTDTQYF. The CDR3 coding sequence is TGTGCCAGCAGCCCCATTGAGCGGGAGAACACAGATACGCAGTATTTT. V and J are TRBV5-6 and TRBJ2-3; 8 bases map to TRBD2. Germline-derived CDR1 and CDR2 are SGHDT and YYEEEE. The CDR3 consists of 16 residues. V dropped 4 bases and J dropped 2; count of bases not matched to a gene: 9.

The rearrangement uses TRBV14 and TRBJ1-6; D is unclear. Trimming pared 0 bases from V and 6 bases from J, leaving 9 bases between. The CDR3 contains 15 residues. Germline V CDR1 and CDR2: SGHDN, FVKESK. CDR3 sequence: CASSQDLALNSPLHF. The CDR3 nucleotides read TGTGCCAGCAGCCAAGATCTGGCCCTTAATTCACCCCTCCACTTT.